The next 30 T cell receptor beta chains were all read from a single sample in a study of molecular identifiers for immune sequencing clone quantification. TCRdb re-called the PCR reads with MiXCR, one entry per CDR3 protein. Among about 640,000 distinct CDR3 sequences listed, approximately 20% were seen once. The material sequenced was naive CD8+ T cells from blood, with Jurkat cell RNA spiked in. Subset reported: FACS-sorted CD8+CD4-CCR7+CD45RA+ naive T cells. The origin of the receptors is a human donor in good health. Some libraries in this study had Jurkat cell RNA spiked in.

This clonotype was detected many times. The junction departs from germline at one end; a sequencing error may be responsible. V is TRBV24-1 and J is TRBJ1-1; D is perhaps TRBD1 (5 bases). Germline lookup yields CDR1 KGHDR and CDR2 SFDVKD. This CDR3 contains 14 residues. The CDR3 loop reads CATSEGRANAEAFF. The DNA for the CDR3 is TGTGCCACCAGTGAAGGCAGGGCGAACGCTGAAGCTTTCTTT.

This clonotype was picked up many times. This sequence joins TRBV19 and TRBJ1-4; D is perhaps TRBD1 (5 bases). Between the trimmed V and J ends, which lost 5 bases and 3 bases, there was a span of 10 bases. Germline V CDR1 and CDR2: LNHDA, SQIVND (reference sequence). This CDR3 contains 14 residues. DNA of the CDR3: TGTGCCAGTAGTGCCCAGGGACCTAATGAAAAACTGTTTTTT. Its protein is CASSAQGPNEKLFF.

Worth noting for this clonotype: One base away lies a much larger clone, so this may be a sequencing read error. The gene calls are TRBV27 and TRBJ2-3, with 9 nucleotides matching TRBD2. The germline gives CDR1 MNHEY, CDR2 SMNVEV (reference sequence). The CDR3 has 18 amino acids. The CDR3 reads CTSSPSPFAGGPADTQYF. As DNA, the CDR3 is TGTACCAGCAGTCCCAGTCCGTTTGCGGGGGGGCCCGCAGATACGCAGTATTTT.

The chain carries TRBV13 and TRBJ1-1; no firm D call. V was pared by 0 bases and J by 0 bases, with 8 bases between. Looked up from germline, CDR1 is PRHDT and CDR2 is FYEKMQ (reference sequence). The CDR3 extends over 15 amino acids. The CDR3 loop is CASSLGPGLNTEAFF. In DNA, the CDR3 is TGTGCCAGCAGCTTAGGGCCAGGATTGAACACTGAAGCTTTCTTT.

This clonotype was seen repeatedly, ten times or more. This chain uses TRBV4-1 with TRBJ2-3; 8 nucleotides align to TRBD2. J gave up 1 base and V 1 base, and 4 bases lay outside the gene matches. The germline gives CDR1 MGHRA, CDR2 YSYEKL. There are 16 residues in the CDR3. The CDR3 region has the DNA TGCGCCAGCAGCCAAGTAGCAGCGGGGGGCACAGATACGCAGTATTTT. It is translated as CASSQVAAGGTDTQYF.

The V and J genes are TRBV9 and TRBJ1-5; no definite D call. The CDR3 has 15 residues. Germline CDR1 is SGDLS and CDR2 is YYNGEE. The V and J ends lost 0 bases and 0 bases respectively, with 7 bases between them. CDR3 amino acids: CASSVGAYSNQPQHF. In DNA form, the CDR3 reads TGTGCCAGCAGCGTAGGTGCCTATAGCAATCAGCCCCAGCATTTT.

Note on this clonotype: An end of the junction does not agree with germline; a read error may underlie this. The chain carries TRBV6-1 and TRBJ1-5; D is unclear. The CDR3 spans 15 residues. The germline gives CDR1 MNHNS, CDR2 SASEGT. This CDR3 reads CASSEGVSSDQPLHF. The CDR3 DNA reads as TGTGCCAGCAGTGAAGGTGTAAGCTCGGATCAGCCCCTGCATTTT.

A few counts support this clonotype. CDR3 nucleotide sequence: TGTGCCAGCAGCTTAAACGAGGTGCGAGCCGGGGAGCTGTTTTTT. Translating gives CASSLNEVRAGELFF. V and J are TRBV7-8 and TRBJ2-2; D is unclear. The CDR3 totals 15 residues. The germline V and J ends were trimmed by 2 bases and 6 bases, with 13 bases remaining between them. Germline CDR1 is SGHVS and CDR2 is FQNEAQ.

A few counts support this clonotype. The chain joins TRBV5-5 to TRBJ2-7, with TRBD2 as a possible D gene (5 bases). The CDR3 consists of 13 residues. The germline CDR1 and CDR2 sequences are SGHKS and YYEKEE (reference sequence). The V end lost 3 bases, the J end lost 2 bases, and 9 bases lay between the germline ends. CDR3 residues: CASSSSSPYEQYF. The CDR3 DNA is TGTGCCAGCAGCTCTAGCAGTCCCTACGAGCAGTACTTC.

This clonotype was picked up many times. This rearrangement joins TRBV6-6 to TRBJ2-1; D unresolved. Germline CDR1 reads MNHNY; CDR2 reads SVGAGI (reference sequence). V was trimmed by 6 bases and J by 7 bases, leaving 7 bases between them. The CDR3 consists of 11 residues. CDR3 region: CASSHGNEQFF. CDR3 in DNA: TGTGCCAGCAGCCATGGGAATGAGCAGTTCTTC.

This clonotype was observed many times. The V gene is TRBV3-1, the J gene TRBJ2-1, with 8 bases that match TRBD1. CDR1 and CDR2 (germline): LGHDT, YNNKEL (reference sequence). This CDR3 contains 15 residues. V trimming: 0 bases; J trimming: 5 bases; junction bases outside the gene matches: 3. The CDR3 DNA is TGTGCCAGCAGCCAAGAAGGACAGGGCCACAATGAGCAGTTCTTC. Translated: CASSQEGQGHNEQFF.

This clonotype was picked up many times. V is TRBV19 and J is TRBJ1-5, with D tentatively TRBD1 (5 bases). The CDR3 is made up of 16 amino acids. The ends were cut back, 3 bases at V and 0 bases at J, with 12 bases in the middle. Looked up from germline, CDR1 is LNHDA and CDR2 is SQIVND (reference sequence). CDR3 in amino acids: CASSMEGTYSNQPQHF. The CDR3 coding sequence is TGTGCCAGTAGTATGGAAGGGACTTATAGCAATCAGCCCCAGCATTTT.

This clonotype appeared a single time. A read error may be the cause here, since a much bigger clone is one base away. The rearrangement uses TRBV7-9 and TRBJ2-2; D gene ambiguous. The CDR3 runs 11 residues. The germline V gene encodes CDR1 SEHNR and CDR2 FQNEAQ (reference sequence). Trimming removed 8 bases at V and 4 bases at J, with 5 bases between. CDR3 nucleotide sequence: TGTGCCAGCCCCCGCACCGGGGAGCTGTTTTTT. Residues: CASPRTGELFF.

At least ten counts were recorded for this clonotype. The V and J genes are TRBV7-2 and TRBJ2-7; D gene unclear. Germline V CDR1 and CDR2: SGHTA, FQGNSA. V shed 1 base and J shed 7 bases, with 8 bases lying between them. The CDR3 sequence is 12 residues long. The CDR3 sequence: CASSLGAVEQYF. Written as DNA, the CDR3 is TGTGCCAGCAGCTTAGGCGCGGTTGAGCAGTACTTC.

In this sample, this clonotype turned up once. A much larger clone differs from this one at a single base, so this may be a read error. The final CDR3 position lacks the conserved phenylalanine or tryptophan, pointing to a likely read error. The J gene is TRBJ1-2, the V gene TRBV13; D gene uncertain. The germline V gene has CDR1 PRHDT and CDR2 FYEKMQ (reference sequence). Trimming cost V 0 bases and J 11 bases, with 16 bases left between them. The CDR3 totals 14 residues. The CDR3 loop is CASSLGRGSPSYTL. CDR3 DNA: TGTGCCAGCAGCTTAGGTAGAGGGTCCCCCTCTTACACCCTC.

This clonotype was observed many times. The chain employs TRBV12-5 and TRBJ2-7; TRBD2 is a possible D gene (5 bases). V shed 2 bases and J shed 0 bases, with 8 bases lying between them. The CDR3 is 14 amino acids. The germline gives CDR1 LGHNT, CDR2 FRNRAP. The chain's CDR3 is CASGLSGFSYEQYF. The DNA for the CDR3 is TGTGCTAGTGGTTTGTCGGGATTCTCCTACGAGCAGTACTTC.

This clonotype has a handful of counts. A clone one base away is much larger, so this may be a read error. The chain employs TRBV4-3 and TRBJ1-4, with D perhaps TRBD1 (5 bases). The CDR3 is 14 residues long. CDR1 and CDR2 (germline): LGHNA, YSLEER. The CDR3 loop is CASSQRGTNENLFF. DNA for the CDR3: TGCGCCAGCAGCCAGAGGGGTACTAATGAAAACCTGTTTTTT.

In this sample, this clonotype turned up many times. The chain has TRBV12-3 or TRBV12-4 and TRBJ1-1, with TRBD1 matching over 8 bases. CDR3 length: 14 amino acids. V gave up 4 bases and J gave up 5 bases; unmatched junction bases: 6. The CDR3 nucleotides are TGTGCCAGCAGTTCATCAGGGGGCCTTACTGAAGCTTTCTTT. Translating gives CASSSSGGLTEAFF.

At least ten counts were recorded for this clonotype. The chain carries TRBV5-1 and TRBJ2-7; 7 bases fit TRBD2. Looked up from germline, CDR1 is SGHRS and CDR2 is YFSETQ. The CDR3 contains 14 residues. Trimming removed 4 bases from V and 4 bases from J; junction bases left unmatched: 8. CDR3 sequence: CASSLGGIEYEQYF. The DNA for the CDR3 is TGCGCCAGCAGCCTCGGGGGGATCGAATACGAGCAGTACTTC. Variable domain in full (rest from reference TRBV5-1 and TRBJ2-7): KAGVTQTPRYLIKTRGQQVTLSCSPISGHRSVSWYQQTPGQGLQFLFEYFSETQRNKGNFPGRFSGRQFSNSRSEMNVSTLELGDSALYLCASSLGGIEYEQYFGPGTRLTVT.

At least ten counts were recorded for this clonotype. The genes are TRBV19 and TRBJ1-4; no firm D call. Deletions cut 5 bases from V and 7 bases from J, with 17 bases between. Germline CDR1 is LNHDA and CDR2 is SQIVND (reference sequence). CDR3 length: 15 amino acids. For the CDR3, the DNA is TGTGCCAGTAGTGAAGCTGATCCCTCCGGTGAAAAACTGTTTTTT. Residues: CASSEADPSGEKLFF. The complete variable domain, with remaining parts taken from reference TRBV19 and TRBJ1-4, reads DGGITQSPKYLFRKEGQNVTLSCEQNLNHDAMYWYRQDPGQGLRLIYYSQIVNDFQKGDIAEGYSVSREKKESFPLTVTSAQKNPTAFYLCASSEADPSGEKLFFGSGTQLSVL.

About this clonotype: A much larger clone sits a single nucleotide away, making a read error possible. The chain recombines TRBV7-9 with TRBJ2-4; tentative D call: TRBD1 (6 bases). The CDR3 totals 15 residues. Germline V lookup: CDR1 SEHNR, CDR2 FQNEAQ (reference sequence). CDR3 DNA sequence: TGTGCCAGCAGCTCTGGGGACATAGCCAAAAACGTTCAGTACTTC. Translated, it gives CASSSGDIAKNVQYF.

There are many counts of this clonotype. The chain links TRBV28 to TRBJ2-6; D is ambiguous. The V and J ends lost 10 bases and 1 base respectively, with 14 bases between them. Looked up from germline, CDR1 is MDHEN and CDR2 is SYDVKM. The CDR3 has 15 amino acids. CDR3 sequence: CAINGRPSGANVLTF. The CDR3 nucleotides read TGTGCCATCAATGGAAGACCTTCTGGGGCCAACGTCCTGACTTTC.

Regarding this clonotype: A much larger clone differs by one base, so this may be a read error. This chain joins TRBV2 and TRBJ2-2; D is unclear. CDR1 is SNHLY, CDR2 FYNNEI, per germline. This CDR3 spans 15 amino acids. V gave up 4 bases and J gave up 2 bases, with 11 bases separating them. The chain's CDR3 is CASSAAESNTGELFF. CDR3 coding DNA: TGTGCCAGCAGTGCCGCCGAGTCAAACACCGGGGAGCTGTTTTTT.

This clonotype has a handful of counts. The rearrangement uses TRBV9 and TRBJ1-1; D perhaps matches TRBD1 (5 bases). V was cut by 0 bases and J by 8 bases, with 11 bases left in between. The CDR3 runs to 13 residues. Germline V gene lookup returns CDR1 SGDLS and CDR2 YYNGEE. The CDR3 loop reads CASSVADPGEAFF. The CDR3, as DNA: TGTGCCAGCAGCGTAGCTGATCCAGGGGAAGCTTTCTTT. Full variable domain (outside the CDR3, taken from reference TRBV9 and TRBJ1-1): DSGVTQTPKHLITATGQRVTLRCSPRSGDLSVYWYQQSLDQGLQFLIQYYNGEERAKGNILERFSAQQFPDLHSELNLSSLELGDSALYFCASSVADPGEAFFGQGTRLTVV.

This clonotype has more than one count but fewer than ten. The V call is TRBV7-2, the J call TRBJ2-1, with TRBD1 matching over 9 bases. V shed 5 bases, J shed 4 bases, and the junction held 12 bases outside the gene matches. Germline CDR1 and CDR2: SGHTA and FQGNSA. This CDR3 is built from 17 residues. The CDR3 here is CASSTYGRDRVYNEQFF. In nucleotides, the CDR3 is TGTGCCAGCAGCACCTACGGCCGGGACAGGGTTTACAATGAGCAGTTCTTC.

A word on this clonotype: A junction boundary mismatches the germline segment, possibly from a read error. The rearrangement joins TRBV19 to TRBJ1-2, with 9 bases aligning to TRBD1. The CDR3 is 13 amino acids. Germline assignment: CDR1 LNHDA and CDR2 SQIVND (reference sequence). This chain's CDR3 is CASSAGQGYGHTF. CDR3 bases: TGTGCCAGTAGTGCCGGACAGGGGTATGGCCACACCTTC.

This clonotype has only a few counts. The J gene is TRBJ1-1, the V gene TRBV4-3; D gene unclear. The length of the CDR3 is 15 residues. Trimming left V 1 base short and J 0 bases short, with 9 bases between. Germline CDR1 reads LGHNA; CDR2 reads YSLEER. As DNA, the CDR3 is TGCGCCAGCAGCCAAGCCTCTACCATGAACACTGAAGCTTTCTTT. Residues: CASSQASTMNTEAFF.

The chain combines TRBV2 with TRBJ2-1; maybe TRBD2 (5 bases). V dropped 0 bases and J dropped 8 bases, with 17 bases sitting between them. The CDR3 runs 16 residues. The germline gives CDR1 SNHLY, CDR2 FYNNEI. DNA for the CDR3: TGTGCCAGCAGTGAAGCTCCGTCTAGCTGGGGTCATGAGCAGTTCTTC. This codes for CASSEAPSSWGHEQFF. Looking up the rest from reference TRBV2 and TRBJ2-1 gives the full variable domain: EPEVTQTPSHQVTQMGQEVILRCVPISNHLYFYWYRQILGQKVEFLVSFYNNEISEKSEIFDDQFSVERPDGSNFTLKIRSTKLEDSAMYFCASSEAPSSWGHEQFFGPGTRLTVL.

A few counts support this clonotype. The DNA is omitted, as the CDR3 cannot be located on it reliably, and the CDR3 follows TCRdb's listing. This chain's CDR3 is CASSDSGPAQPQHF. The gene calls are TRBV25-1 and TRBJ1-5; the D call of TRBD1 is as the table states it, not checked on the DNA. Looked up from germline, CDR1 is MGHDK and CDR2 is SYGVNS. Termini included, the CDR3 measures 14 amino acids.

V gene TRBV9 combines with J gene TRBJ1-2; D is ambiguous. Between the trimmed V and J ends, which lost 1 base and 0 bases, there was a span of 13 bases. From germline, CDR1 is SGDLS and CDR2 YYNGEE. CDR3 length equals 16 residues. In nucleotides, the CDR3 is TGTGCCAGCAGCGTACCCGGACGCTCAGCTAACTATGGCTACACCTTC. Its translation is CASSVPGRSANYGYTF.